Listed here are 20 T cell receptor beta chains from one sample, sequenced in a study of spatial heterogeneity in lung cancer. The time point is: blood at routine non-recurrence follow-up after resection. The input material, whole RNA from tumor, nontumor lung or frozen PBMC, was sequenced unsorted. TCRdb reprocessed the 5' RACE reads with MiXCR, giving one entry per CDR3 protein. The sample has around 110,000 distinct CDR3 sequences; 12% are singletons. Here the sequenced sample was PBMCs, taken at follow-up. The receptors here all came from a male donor with early-stage non-small cell lung cancer.

The rearrangement uses TRBV28 and TRBJ1-2; 7 bases are shared with TRBD1. The V segment lost 6 bases and the J segment 7 bases; nucleotides outside the gene matches: 8. The CDR3 sequence is 13 residues long. The V gene's germline CDR1 is MDHEN and CDR2 SYDVKM. In nucleotides, the CDR3 is TGTGCCAGCAGCCGACAGGGTTCCGGTGGCTACACCTTC. Amino acid sequence: CASSRQGSGGYTF.

In this sample, this clonotype turned up a few times. The CDR3 spells CASQDSTNTGELFF. The CDR3 coding sequence is TGTGCCTCACAGGACAGTACGAACACCGGGGAGCTGTTTTTT. The chain uses TRBV28 and TRBJ2-2; the D gene is possibly TRBD1 (6 bases). V lost 11 bases, J lost 0 bases, and 13 bases lay in between. CDR1 is MDHEN, CDR2 SYDVKM, per germline. This CDR3 spans 14 amino acids.

A few counts support this clonotype. The genes are TRBV6-5 and TRBJ1-1, with TRBD1 identical over 10 bases. Germline values: CDR1 MNHEY, CDR2 SVGAGI. The V segment lost 6 bases and the J segment 2 bases; nucleotides outside the gene matches: 6. This CDR3 has 15 amino acids. This chain's CDR3 is CASSPRDRGNTEAFF. The CDR3 DNA reads as TGTGCCAGCAGCCCTAGGGACAGGGGAAACACTGAAGCTTTCTTT.

This chain uses TRBV7-9 with TRBJ2-5, with D uncertain. CDR1 and CDR2 (germline): SEHNR, FQNEAQ (reference sequence). This CDR3 spans 13 amino acids. Trimming removed 5 bases at V and 5 bases at J, with 12 bases between. The CDR3 nucleotides are TGTGCCAGCAGCCCCGGCGGCAGGGAGACCCAGTACTTC. Residues: CASSPGGRETQYF. Drawing the rest from reference TRBV7-9 and TRBJ2-5, the complete variable domain is DTGVSQNPRHKITKRGQNVTFRCDPISEHNRLYWYRQTLGQGPEFLTYFQNEAQLEKSRLLSDRFSAERPKGSFSTLEIQRTEQGDSAMYLCASSPGGRETQYFGPGTRLLVL.

This clonotype has at least ten counts. The chain uses TRBV28 and TRBJ2-7, with D possibly matching TRBD2 (7 bases). V lost 3 bases and J lost 3, with 21 bases in between. The length of the CDR3 is 17 residues. Germline values: CDR1 MDHEN, CDR2 SYDVKM. CDR3 sequence (DNA): TGTGCCAGCAGTTTCCCCCGTGGAGGGGGGGGCATCTACGAGCAGTACTTC. This translates into CASSFPRGGGGIYEQYF.

This clonotype was observed a few times. The V call is TRBV28, the J call TRBJ2-6, with TRBD1 matching over 7 bases. The germline V gene has CDR1 MDHEN and CDR2 SYDVKM. With 6 bases clipped from V and 3 bases from J, the junction kept 8 bases outside the gene matches. The CDR3 length is 16 residues. CDR3 nucleotides: TGTGCCAGCAGGGACAGGTCCCCAGTTGGGGCCAACGTCCTGACTTTC. Translation gives CASRDRSPVGANVLTF.

This clonotype came up a few times. DNA of the CDR3: TGTGCCAGCAGCTTACCGGACAGGAAGAGGTCCCAGCATTTT. Translation gives CASSLPDRKRSQHF. The chain couples TRBV5-8 to TRBJ1-5, with 7 bases lining up with TRBD1. The trim removed 2 bases at V and 11 bases at J, leaving 10 bases unmatched. This CDR3 is 14 amino acids long. CDR1 is SGHTS, CDR2 YDEGEE, per germline.

This clonotype was seen repeatedly, ten times or more. The chain uses TRBV10-2 and TRBJ2-7; no definite D call. The CDR3 consists of 14 residues. V lost 0 bases and J 2 bases, leaving 8 bases between the germline ends. The germline V gene has CDR1 WSHSY and CDR2 SAAADI. This chain's CDR3 is CASSESTNAYEQYF. The CDR3 coding sequence is TGCGCCAGCAGTGAGTCGACGAACGCCTACGAGCAGTACTTC.

A few counts support this clonotype. The gene calls are TRBV4-2 and TRBJ2-3; D is tentatively TRBD1 or TRBD2 (6 bases each). Germline V CDR1 and CDR2: LGHNA, YNFKEQ. The CDR3 is 15 amino acids. V lost 4 bases, J lost 1 base, and 12 bases lay in between. The CDR3 sequence: CASSRPGARTDTQYF. Written as DNA, the CDR3 is TGTGCCAGCAGCCGTCCGGGGGCCCGCACAGATACGCAGTATTTT.

Written as DNA, the CDR3 is TGTGCCAGCAGGCGGACTAGCGGGGGGACCAATGAGCAGTTCTTC. It codes for CASRRTSGGTNEQFF. This rearrangement joins TRBV12-3 or TRBV12-4 to TRBJ2-1; 14 bases align to TRBD2. Losses at the gene ends were 6 bases for V and 6 bases for J; bases not matched to a gene: 4. The CDR3 is made up of 15 amino acids.

This clonotype was observed a few times. The chain links TRBV2 to TRBJ2-2; D not certain. Germline CDR1 and CDR2: SNHLY and FYNNEI. Trimming took off 5 bases at V and 0 bases at J, with 10 bases between the two ends. The CDR3 totals 15 residues. The DNA for the CDR3 is TGTGCCAGCAGTTCCCGGTTCGCGAACACCGGGGAGCTGTTTTTT. The encoded protein is CASSSRFANTGELFF.

This clonotype was detected many times. The chain joins TRBV29-1 to TRBJ2-3; D is ambiguous. The germline CDR1 and CDR2 sequences are SQVTM and ANQGSEA. The CDR3 is 12 amino acids. The ends were cut back, 4 bases at V and 1 base at J, with 6 bases in the middle. The CDR3 DNA sequence: TGCAGCGTTGTTCAGGGCACAGATACGCAGTATTTT. It is translated as CSVVQGTDTQYF.

This clonotype was observed at least ten times. The rearrangement links TRBV7-2 to TRBJ1-1; TRBD1 is a possible D gene (6 bases). CDR3 length equals 13 residues. Trimming took off 2 bases at V and 5 bases at J, with 9 bases between the two ends. The germline gives CDR1 SGHTA, CDR2 FQGNSA. CDR3 nucleotide sequence: TGTGCCAGCAGCTTAATCCAGGGGACTGAAGCTTTCTTT. It translates to CASSLIQGTEAFF. Full variable domain (remainder filled in from reference TRBV7-2 and TRBJ1-1): GAGVSQSPSNKVTEKGKDVELRCDPISGHTALYWYRQSLGQGLEFLIYFQGNSAPDKSGLPSDRFSAERTGGSVSTLTIQRTQQEDSAVYLCASSLIQGTEAFFGQGTRLTVV.

The table lists this clonotype with many counts. CDR3 bases: TGTGCCAGCAGCCGGGACAGTTCGCACTATGGCTACACCTTC. It translates to CASSRDSSHYGYTF. The chain combines TRBV3-1 with TRBJ1-2, with 7 nucleotides matching TRBD1. CDR1 LGHDT and CDR2 YNNKEL come from the germline V gene (reference sequence). This CDR3 has 14 residues. J lost 3 bases, V lost 4 bases, and 5 bases had no gene match.

This clonotype was seen at least ten times. This rearrangement joins TRBV10-3 to TRBJ2-3; 7 bases are shared with TRBD1. Germline-derived CDR1 and CDR2 are ENHRY and SYGVKD. This CDR3 spans 13 amino acids. V shed 6 bases and J 4 bases; nucleotides not matched to a gene: 4. CDR3 sequence (DNA): TGTGCCATCAGCAACAGGGGCGCAGATACGCAGTATTTT. As protein: CAISNRGADTQYF.

This chain joins TRBV5-6 and TRBJ1-5; D may be TRBD1 (6 bases). CDR1 and CDR2 from the germline V gene are SGHDT and YYEEEE. V shed 4 bases and J shed 7 bases, with 15 bases lying between them. The CDR3 contains 14 residues. The CDR3 region is CASSPPGVEQPQHF. DNA for the CDR3: TGTGCCAGCAGCCCCCCAGGGGTGGAACAGCCCCAGCATTTT.

Only a few counts were recorded for this clonotype. The chain has TRBV15 and TRBJ1-2; a possible D gene is TRBD1 (6 bases). V was pared by 0 bases and J by 4 bases, with 15 bases between. The CDR3 runs 16 residues. Germline CDR1 and CDR2: LNHNV and YYDKDF (reference sequence). The CDR3 DNA reads as TGTGCCACCAGCAGAGATCACGCCCGGGGGGCCTATGGCTACACCTTC. This sequence encodes CATSRDHARGAYGYTF.

In this sample, this clonotype turned up many times. This sequence joins TRBV10-3 and TRBJ2-7, with 8 bases identical to TRBD1. Germline V CDR1 and CDR2: ENHRY, SYGVKD. The V gene end was trimmed by 0 bases and the J gene end by 3 bases; junction bases not matched to a gene: 1. The CDR3 is 14 residues long. CDR3 loop: CAISESDRVYEQYF. The CDR3 DNA sequence: TGTGCCATCAGTGAGTCGGACAGGGTCTACGAGCAGTACTTC.

This chain connects TRBV6-1 to TRBJ2-5; 8 nucleotides agree with TRBD2. The germline gives CDR1 MNHNS, CDR2 SASEGT. J gave up 5 bases and V 2 bases, and 7 bases lay outside the gene matches. This CDR3 has 15 residues. CDR3 bases: TGTGCCAGCAGTGAACAGCGGGGGAGGGAGGAGACCCAGTACTTC. Its protein product is CASSEQRGREETQYF.

The genes are TRBV5-1 and TRBJ2-1; 13 bases are shared with TRBD2. The CDR3 has 15 amino acids. From germline, CDR1 is SGHRS and CDR2 YFSETQ. The junction had 3 bases not matched to a gene; V was cut back by 1 base and J by 8 bases. The CDR3 sequence: CASSLTSGGVDEQFF. In DNA, the CDR3 is TGCGCCAGCAGCTTGACTAGCGGGGGGGTGGATGAGCAGTTCTTC.